The 2 T cell receptor beta chains reported below all come from one sample, sequenced in a study of T-cell memory formation after mild COVID-19. One entry per CDR3 protein results from TCRdb running MiXCR on the 5' RACE reads. The repertoire has about 470,000 distinct CDR3 sequences, around a sixth of them found once; the top ten carry about 12%. The specimen sequenced was PBMCs or a T cell subset sorted from them (not recorded which). These receptors originate from an adult woman who had mild COVID-19 (a few samples of this study predate the infection). Cell type and time point are not known.

This clonotype was found many times. This chain joins TRBV5-1 and TRBJ1-5, with 10 bases aligning to TRBD1. In germline, CDR1 is SGHRS, CDR2 YFSETQ. The CDR3 runs 16 residues. V lost 0 bases to trimming and J lost 1 base; unmatched junction nucleotides: 1. CDR3 in amino acids: CASSLGDRGSNQPQHF. CDR3 nucleotide sequence: TGCGCCAGCAGCTTGGGGGACAGGGGCAGCAATCAGCCCCAGCATTTT.

This clonotype was found a few times. This chain uses TRBV5-1 with TRBJ1-3, with D maybe TRBD1 (6 bases). Germline loops: CDR1 SGHRS, CDR2 YFSETQ. V shed 4 bases and J shed 0 bases, with 11 bases lying between them. The CDR3 consists of 15 residues. CDR3 loop: CASSQGGVSGNTIYF. DNA for the CDR3: TGCGCCAGCAGCCAAGGGGGGGTCTCTGGAAACACCATATATTTT.